Following are 23 T cell receptor beta chains from one sample sequenced in a study of T cell responses to AZD1222 COVID-19 vaccine. Produced via immunoSEQ multiplex PCR; TCRdb's table is partial and in-frame only. Of 80,000 or so clones listed, 80% to 85% are singletons. Sequencing used peripheral blood, obtained on day 0 of AZD1222 vaccination. These receptors all come from an adult in good health.

The chain employs TRBV5-1 and TRBJ1-2, with 8 bases aligning to TRBD1. CDR1 SGHRS and CDR2 YFSETQ come from the germline V gene. V trimming: 4 bases; J trimming: 8 bases; junction bases outside the gene matches: 13. This CDR3 has 15 amino acids. The chain's CDR3 is CASSGLTGALYGYTF. In DNA, the CDR3 is TGCGCCAGCAGCGGTCTGACAGGGGCCCTCTACGGCTACACCTTC.

This chain joins TRBV7-8 and TRBJ1-1, with D possibly matching TRBD1 (6 bases). Germline CDR1 and CDR2: SGHVS and FQNEAQ. CDR3 size: 14 residues. V was shortened by 5 bases and J by 10 bases, with 20 bases between the two germline ends. The CDR3 reads CASSREGVGARAFF. CDR3 DNA: TGTGCCAGCAGCCGAGAAGGGGTGGGGGCAAGAGCTTTCTTT.

V and J are TRBV6-5 and TRBJ2-7; 7 bases fit TRBD1. After removal of 4 bases from V and 5 bases from J, the junction contained 8 bases not matched to a gene. The CDR3 extends over 14 amino acids. The V gene's germline CDR1 is MNHEY and CDR2 SVGAGI. CDR3 sequence (DNA): TGTGCCAGCAGTTTCGACAGGGTTACCCACGAGCAGTACTTC. Protein: CASSFDRVTHEQYF.

CDR3 amino acids: CASSLSGLQGFF. The CDR3 bases are TGTGCCAGCAGCTTGTCTGGGCTCCAAGGTTTCTTT. The chain is built from TRBV5-8 and TRBJ1-1; D is unresolved. Between the trimmed V and J ends, which lost 1 base and 13 bases, there was a span of 14 bases. CDR3 length: 12 residues. Germline V gene data show CDR1 as SGHTS and CDR2 as YDEGEE.

Note on this clone: At one of its ends the junction is not consistent with the germline gene, which may arise from a read error. The chain carries TRBV6-1 and TRBJ1-6; D ambiguous. The CDR3 is 13 residues long. In germline, CDR1 is MNHNS, CDR2 SASEGT. As DNA, the CDR3 is TGTGCCAGCAGGGAAGGTGGGCCTTCACCCCTCCACTTT. Translating it yields CASREGGPSPLHF.

The chain links TRBV27 to TRBJ2-7; 9 bases fit TRBD1. V lost 2 bases to trimming and J lost 5 bases; unmatched junction nucleotides: 4. This CDR3 contains 14 residues. Germline loops: CDR1 MNHEY, CDR2 SMNVEV (reference sequence). DNA of the CDR3: TGTGCCAGCAGTTTAGGAGGGACAGGGAACGAGCAGTACTTC. Amino acid sequence: CASSLGGTGNEQYF.

The chain has TRBV27 and TRBJ1-4, with D maybe TRBD1 (6 bases). Germline lookup yields CDR1 MNHEY and CDR2 SMNVEV (reference sequence). This CDR3 contains 15 residues. The ends were cut back, 5 bases at V and 5 bases at J, with 15 bases in the middle. The CDR3 here is CASSARTVLNEKLFF. CDR3 in DNA: TGTGCCAGCAGTGCCCGGACAGTGTTAAATGAAAAACTGTTTTTT. Filled out from reference TRBV27 and TRBJ1-4, the complete variable domain reads EAQVTQNPRYLITVTGKKLTVTCSQNMNHEYMSWYRQDPGLGLRQIYYSMNVEVTDKGDVPEGYKVSRKEKRNFPLILESPSPNQTSLYFCASSARTVLNEKLFFGSGTQLSVL.

V and J are TRBV9 and TRBJ2-1, with a possible D match to TRBD2 (6 bases). CDR3 length equals 17 residues. V lost 4 bases to trimming and J lost 0 bases, with 17 bases between them. Germline V gene sequence: CDR1 SGDLS, CDR2 YYNGEE. CDR3 DNA sequence: TGTGCCAGCAGCCCACGTGGCGCGGGGAGCTCCTACAATGAGCAGTTCTTC. It codes for CASSPRGAGSSYNEQFF.

This chain connects TRBV10-2 to TRBJ2-3; D unresolved. Deletions cut 5 bases from V and 4 bases from J, with 4 bases between. The CDR3 is 11 residues long. From germline, CDR1 is WSHSY and CDR2 SAAADI. The CDR3 protein is CASSQADTQYF. The CDR3 coding sequence is TGCGCCAGCAGTCAAGCAGATACGCAGTATTTT.

V usage is TRBV21-1 and J usage is TRBJ2-7; the table's D call, TRBD1, has no DNA check behind it. TRBV21-1 is a recognized pseudogene. The CDR3 is 14 residues long. CDR3 protein: CASSRRDRAYEQYF. The CDR3, as DNA: TGTGCCAGCAGCCGCCGGGACAGGGCCTACGAGCAGTACTTC.

V is TRBV4-2 and J is TRBJ2-3; 13 bases match TRBD2. The ends lost 2 bases at V and 1 base at J; junction bases unmatched: 3. CDR3 size: 17 residues. Germline loops: CDR1 LGHNA, CDR2 YNFKEQ. As DNA, the CDR3 is TGTGCCAGCAGCCAAACAGGGACTAGCGGGGGCACAGATACGCAGTATTTT. This encodes CASSQTGTSGGTDTQYF.

The chain recombines TRBV7-9 with TRBJ2-1; D may be TRBD2 (6 bases). CDR1 is SEHNR and CDR2 is FQNEAQ in the germline V gene (reference sequence). The CDR3 spans 15 residues. The V gene lost 3 bases and the J gene lost 3 bases, with 12 bases spanning the gap. Written as DNA, the CDR3 is TGTGCCAGCAGCTTGGGAGGCCCCAGCTACAATGAGCAGTTCTTC. It codes for CASSLGGPSYNEQFF.

The rearrangement links TRBV5-1 to TRBJ1-6; D ambiguous. In germline, CDR1 is SGHRS, CDR2 YFSETQ. With 6 bases removed from V and 5 bases from J, the gap between germline ends came to 12 bases. The CDR3 extends over 14 amino acids. The CDR3 nucleotides are TGCGCCAGCAAACCCCCCCGGGATAATTCACCCCTCCACTTT. Its translation: CASKPPRDNSPLHF. The complete variable domain, with remaining parts taken from reference TRBV5-1 and TRBJ1-6, reads KAGVTQTPRYLIKTRGQQVTLSCSPISGHRSVSWYQQTPGQGLQFLFEYFSETQRNKGNFPGRFSGRQFSNSRSEMNVSTLELGDSALYLCASKPPRDNSPLHFGNGTRLTVT.

This chain uses TRBV9 with TRBJ2-3; D is uncertain. This CDR3 region has 15 residues. Per the germline V gene, CDR1 is SGDLS and CDR2 is YYNGEE. V was cut by 0 bases and J by 2 bases, with 10 bases left in between. In DNA form, the CDR3 reads TGTGCCAGCAGCGTAGGATCTGGAGCCACAGATACGCAGTATTTT. Its translation is CASSVGSGATDTQYF.

The rearrangement uses TRBV5-1 and TRBJ2-2; 9 bases are a match to TRBD1. The length of the CDR3 is 14 residues. In germline, CDR1 is SGHRS, CDR2 YFSETQ. Trimming cost V 4 bases and J 13 bases; bases outside gene matches: 11. The CDR3: CASSASQGAGVLFF. The CDR3 bases are TGCGCCAGCAGCGCGTCACAGGGGGCAGGAGTGCTGTTTTTT.

The V gene is TRBV11-3, the J gene TRBJ2-7, with a possible D match to TRBD2 (7 bases). Trimming removed 8 bases at V and 3 bases at J, with 17 bases between. This CDR3 is 14 amino acids long. Germline V gene lookup returns CDR1 SGHNT and CDR2 YENEEA. Here the CDR3 reads CASSFRGADYEQYF. The CDR3 DNA reads as TGTGCCAGCTCGTTTCGGGGGGCAGACTACGAGCAGTACTTC.

The chain uses TRBV6-2 or TRBV6-3 and TRBJ1-1; no firm D call. CDR1 MNHEY and CDR2 SVGEGT come from the germline V gene. CDR3 length: 11 amino acids. Trimming pared 6 bases from V and 1 base from J, leaving 3 bases between. The DNA of the CDR3 is TGTGCCAGCAGCCGGAACACTGAAGCTTTCTTT. It translates to CASSRNTEAFF.

This chain connects TRBV6-6 to TRBJ1-5; a weak D match, TRBD1 (5 bases). The germline V and J ends were trimmed by 5 bases and 7 bases, with 21 bases remaining between them. The germline V gene has CDR1 MNHNY and CDR2 SVGAGI (reference sequence). This CDR3 comprises 16 residues. CDR3 in DNA: TGTGCCAGCAGTAGCGATGGGCAGGGAGGAAGACAGCCCCAGCATTTT. Its translation: CASSSDGQGGRQPQHF.

The V and J genes are TRBV5-6 and TRBJ1-1; D not resolved. This CDR3 is 17 amino acids long. The V and J ends lost 0 bases and 1 base respectively, with 16 bases between them. Per the germline V gene, CDR1 is SGHDT and CDR2 is YYEEEE. The CDR3 DNA is TGTGCCAGCAGCTTGGCCTGGGCAGGTACTTCGAACACTGAAGCTTTCTTT. Protein sequence: CASSLAWAGTSNTEAFF.

The chain couples TRBV3-1 (or the pseudogene TRBV3-2) to TRBJ2-1; D unclear. Looked up from germline, CDR1 is LGHDT and CDR2 is YNNKEL (reference sequence). V lost 4 bases, J lost 3 bases, and 16 bases lay in between. CDR3 length: 16 residues. CDR3: CASSPSSETRYNEQFF. CDR3 sequence (DNA): TGTGCCAGCAGCCCATCGAGCGAAACCCGCTACAATGAGCAGTTCTTC.

The rearrangement joins TRBV4-1 to TRBJ2-7, with D possibly TRBD1 on 5 matching bases. CDR1 is MGHRA and CDR2 is YSYEKL in the germline V gene. V lost 1 base, J lost 4 bases, and 20 bases lay in between. The CDR3 extends over 17 amino acids. The CDR3 coding sequence is TGCGCCAGCAGCCAAGGGTTTCTCGAGACAGCCGCATACGAGCAGTACTTC. Protein: CASSQGFLETAAYEQYF.

V is TRBV5-1 and J is TRBJ2-1; perhaps TRBD2 as D (6 bases). The CDR3 covers 15 residues. The germline V gene encodes CDR1 SGHRS and CDR2 YFSETQ. V was pared by 5 bases and J by 3 bases, with 15 bases between. In DNA, the CDR3 is TGCGCCAGCAGATATACCGGGACTTACTACAATGAGCAGTTCTTC. Amino acid sequence: CASRYTGTYYNEQFF.

The chain joins TRBV6-5 to TRBJ1-4; TRBD1 matches at 7 bases. Trimming removed 6 bases from V and 5 bases from J; junction bases left unmatched: 6. This CDR3 is 14 amino acids long. Germline V gives CDR1 MNHEY, CDR2 SVGAGI. This CDR3 is CASRTTGRNEKLFF. The CDR3 DNA reads TGTGCCAGCAGGACGACAGGGAGAAATGAAAAACTGTTTTTT.